Each of the 20 T cell receptor beta chains below was sequenced from the same sample in a study of regulatory T cells in long-lasting Graves disease. Through Arm-PCR of CDR3 regions and iRepertoire HTBI primers, TCR beta libraries were built. MiXCR, run by TCRdb on the multiplex PCR reads, gives a single entry per CDR3 protein. The sample holds about 430,000 distinct CDR3 sequences, 15% seen once. Time point specified: newly diagnosed GD, antithyroid drugs for less than 3 months. Extracted PBMC RNA gave rise to the TCR library. These data were likewise used in another study, on T cells in Graves' hyperthyroidism and ophthalmopathy.

This sample comprised peripheral blood mononuclear cells (PBMCs), obtained at new diagnosis, from a patient treated with antithyroid drugs. These TCRs come from a middle-aged woman with Graves disease.

A remark on this clonotype: The junction differs from germline at one of its ends, possibly a read error. The V and J genes are TRBV4-2 and TRBJ1-1; 7 positions agree with TRBD1. Germline loops: CDR1 LGHNA, CDR2 YNFKEQ. CDR3 length: 14 amino acids. Here the CDR3 DNA reads TGTGCCAGCAGCCAAGATCACGGACAGGCTGAAGCCTCCTTT. As protein: CASSQDHGQAEASF.

This clonotype was found many times. V gene TRBV6-9 combines with J gene TRBJ1-2; possible D gene TRBD1, 6 bases. V shed 3 bases and J shed 4 bases, with 12 bases lying between them. This CDR3 region has 14 residues. Germline values: CDR1 MNHGY, CDR2 SVAAGI. CDR3 nucleotides: TGTGCCAGCAGTTACGGCGGACAGAGCTATGGCTACACCTTC. Its translation: CASSYGGQSYGYTF.

On this clonotype itself: A much larger clone lies a single base off, so this may be a read error. The chain has TRBV11-1 and TRBJ2-7; a weak D match, TRBD2 (6 bases). Germline V gene data show CDR1 as SGHAT and CDR2 as FQDESV (reference sequence). Trimming removed 5 bases at V and 6 bases at J, with 14 bases between. This CDR3 is built from 13 residues. Written as DNA, the CDR3 is TGTGCCAGCAGCGGGCTATCGGGAGTCGAGCAGTACTTC. Translated: CASSGLSGVEQYF. Complete variable domain (other parts from reference TRBV11-1 and TRBJ2-7): EAEVAQSPRYKITEKSQAVAFWCDPISGHATLYWYRQILGQGPELLVQFQDESVVDDSQLPKDRFSAERLKGVDSTLKIQPAELGDSAMYLCASSGLSGVEQYFGPGTRLTVT.

This clonotype showed up just a few times. The chain is built from TRBV28 and TRBJ2-4; 7 bases align to TRBD2. Trimming at V came to 7 bases and at J to 1 base, leaving 7 bases not matched to a gene. CDR3 size: 15 residues. CDR1 and CDR2 from the germline V gene are MDHEN and SYDVKM. CDR3 amino acids: CASTWGGNAKNIQYF. The CDR3 DNA reads TGTGCCAGCACCTGGGGAGGGAACGCCAAAAACATTCAGTACTTC. The whole variable domain, remainder taken from reference TRBV28 and TRBJ2-4, is DVKVTQSSRYLVKRTGEKVFLECVQDMDHENMFWYRQDPGLGLRLIYFSYDVKMKEKGDIPEGYSVSREKKERFSLILESASTNQTSMYLCASTWGGNAKNIQYFGAGTRLSVL.

A note on this clonotype: This may be a read error, as it is one base from a much larger clone. V gene TRBV11-2 combines with J gene TRBJ2-2; D might be TRBD2 (6 bases). The CDR3 has 15 residues. CDR1 is SGHAT, CDR2 FQNNGV, per germline. V was trimmed by 8 bases and J by 0 bases, leaving 13 bases between them. The CDR3 DNA follows: TGTGCCAGCGGCCGACGGGGGACGAACACCGGGGAGCTGTTTTTT. Amino acids: CASGRRGTNTGELFF.

This clonotype was found once. The chain recombines TRBV20-1 with TRBJ1-5, with a weak D call TRBD1 (6 bases). Trimming removed 7 bases from V and 5 bases from J, with 15 bases in between. There are 13 residues in the CDR3. The germline CDR1 and CDR2 sequences are DFQATT and SNEGSKA (reference sequence). CDR3 DNA sequence: TGCAGTGGTCGTACACAGGGAGATCAGCCCCAGCATTTT. Residues: CSGRTQGDQPQHF.

In its sample, this clonotype was seen many times. The chain uses TRBV6-2 or TRBV6-3 and TRBJ1-1, with D possibly TRBD1 on 5 matching bases. CDR1 and CDR2 from the germline V gene are MNHEY and SVGEGT. The CDR3 runs 15 residues. Trimming took 1 base from V and 0 from J, leaving 9 bases between them. CDR3 in amino acids: CASSYFGGMNTEAFF. DNA for the CDR3: TGTGCCAGCAGTTACTTTGGGGGAATGAACACTGAAGCTTTCTTT.

The chain couples TRBV3-1 to TRBJ2-2, with 11 nucleotides matching TRBD2. V lost 4 bases, J lost 7 bases, and 5 bases stayed unmatched. The CDR3 is made up of 15 amino acids. Germline lookup yields CDR1 LGHDT and CDR2 YNNKEL (reference sequence). The CDR3 nucleotides are TGTGCCAGCAGCCCTCATACTAGCGGGAGCGGGGAGCTGTTTTTT. It is translated as CASSPHTSGSGELFF.

In this sample, this clonotype turned up many times. The chain couples TRBV2 to TRBJ1-4, with 8 bases aligning to TRBD1. Germline CDR1 SNHLY, CDR2 FYNNEI. V trimming: 6 bases; J trimming: 7 bases; junction bases outside the gene matches: 7. The CDR3 has 14 amino acids. This chain's CDR3 is CASSAGGLAEKLFF. DNA for the CDR3: TGTGCCAGCAGCGCAGGGGGCCTGGCTGAAAAACTGTTTTTT.

This clonotype was recorded a few times. The CDR3 bases are TGCGCCAGCAGACTACCCGGGACAGGGATCTACGAGCAGTACTTC. It yields the protein CASRLPGTGIYEQYF. The chain employs TRBV10-2 and TRBJ2-7; 9 positions agree with TRBD1. V lost 6 bases and J lost 3; bases outside the gene matches: 9. Per germline, CDR1 WSHSY and CDR2 SAAADI. This CDR3 comprises 15 residues.

Many counts were recorded for this clonotype. J is TRBJ2-3 and V is TRBV6-2 or TRBV6-3; D could derive from TRBD1 or TRBD2 (5 bases each). V shed 2 bases and J shed 5 bases, with 14 bases lying between them. The CDR3 spans 15 residues. Germline values: CDR1 MNHEY, CDR2 SVGEGT. The CDR3 DNA sequence: TGTGCCAGCAGTTACGGGGGTCTATCGGGAGATACGCAGTATTTT. Translated: CASSYGGLSGDTQYF.

The chain combines TRBV11-2 with TRBJ1-2, with D possibly matching TRBD1 (6 bases). V lost 5 bases and J lost 13, with 26 bases in between. Germline V gene sequence: CDR1 SGHAT, CDR2 FQNNGV. The CDR3 extends over 15 amino acids. The CDR3 bases are TGTGCCAGCAGCCCCCGGACAGTCGGTTCGTATGTACTCACCTTC. As protein: CASSPRTVGSYVLTF.

This clonotype was seen a handful of times. The chain combines TRBV5-6 with TRBJ2-1, with 9 bases that match TRBD2. V dropped 0 bases and J dropped 7; count of bases not matched to a gene: 11. The CDR3 consists of 17 residues. In germline, CDR1 is SGHDT, CDR2 YYEEEE. As DNA, the CDR3 is TGTGCCAGCAGCTTGGAGGCGGGAGGGCCTCGGAGAAATGAGCAGTTCTTC. It encodes CASSLEAGGPRRNEQFF.

The table lists this clonotype with many counts. V gene TRBV9 combines with J gene TRBJ1-4, with D tentatively TRBD1 (5 bases). Trimming pared 0 bases from V and 0 bases from J, leaving 9 bases between. The CDR3 is 16 residues long. Germline V gene lookup returns CDR1 SGDLS and CDR2 YYNGEE. The CDR3 nucleotides read TGTGCCAGCAGCGTAGAAGGCAGGGCAACTAATGAAAAACTGTTTTTT. It translates to CASSVEGRATNEKLFF.

This clonotype was detected many times. The rearrangement uses TRBV24-1 and TRBJ2-1; TRBD2 agrees at 10 bases. The V gene's germline CDR1 is KGHDR and CDR2 SFDVKD. Unmatched junction bases numbered 7, after V lost 2 bases and J lost 1 base. CDR3 length equals 18 residues. The CDR3 sequence is CATSDSLRSGRSYNEQFF. CDR3 DNA sequence: TGTGCCACCAGTGATTCACTACGTAGCGGGAGGTCCTACAATGAGCAGTTCTTC.

This clonotype was seen just once. This could be a read error, since a much larger clone is one nucleotide away. The rearrangement links TRBV20-1 to TRBJ2-1, with 11 bases lining up with TRBD2. In germline, CDR1 is DFQATT, CDR2 SNEGSKA (reference sequence). The junction had 9 bases not matched to a gene; V was cut back by 6 bases and J by 8 bases. This CDR3 has 14 residues. DNA of the CDR3: TGCAGTGCACAACTAGCGGGAGTGGTATATGAGCAGTTCTTC. Residues: CSAQLAGVVYEQFF.

This clonotype was counted many times. This chain joins TRBV7-2 and TRBJ2-5; D may correspond to TRBD1 or TRBD2 (7 bases each). This CDR3 is 15 amino acids long. Trimming removed 5 bases from V and 11 bases from J, with 24 bases in between. The germline CDR1 and CDR2 sequences are SGHTA and FQGNSA. The CDR3 DNA sequence: TGTGCCAGCAGCCCCTCCCGTTTGCCAGGGGGGGAGCAGTACTTC. Its protein is CASSPSRLPGGEQYF.

In its sample, this clonotype was seen many times. The DNA of the CDR3 is TGTGCCAGCAGCCTACTTCGGGGGGGACTCGAGCAGTACTTC. This sequence encodes CASSLLRGGLEQYF. The chain combines TRBV11-1 with TRBJ2-7; 8 bases fit TRBD2. The CDR3 extends over 14 amino acids. CDR1 SGHAT and CDR2 FQDESV come from the germline V gene (reference sequence). After removal of 5 bases from V and 6 bases from J, the junction contained 9 bases not matched to a gene.

This clonotype occurred many times. J is TRBJ2-1 and V is TRBV27; TRBD2 agrees at 11 bases. Germline V gene data show CDR1 as MNHEY and CDR2 as SMNVEV (reference sequence). Trimming cost V 5 bases and J 9 bases; bases outside gene matches: 3. The CDR3 consists of 13 residues. CDR3: CASSTSGGSEQFF. Here the CDR3 DNA reads TGTGCCAGCAGTACTAGCGGGGGCAGTGAGCAGTTCTTC.

This clonotype was recorded a few times. The chain combines TRBV5-6 with TRBJ1-1, with D uncertain. Germline CDR1 is SGHDT and CDR2 is YYEEEE. V gave up 7 bases and J gave up 3 bases, with 28 bases separating them. The CDR3 consists of 18 residues. CDR3 loop: CASSEEGNSPGLHTEAFF. CDR3 sequence (DNA): TGTGCCAGCTCCGAGGAAGGTAACAGTCCGGGTCTTCACACTGAAGCTTTCTTT.